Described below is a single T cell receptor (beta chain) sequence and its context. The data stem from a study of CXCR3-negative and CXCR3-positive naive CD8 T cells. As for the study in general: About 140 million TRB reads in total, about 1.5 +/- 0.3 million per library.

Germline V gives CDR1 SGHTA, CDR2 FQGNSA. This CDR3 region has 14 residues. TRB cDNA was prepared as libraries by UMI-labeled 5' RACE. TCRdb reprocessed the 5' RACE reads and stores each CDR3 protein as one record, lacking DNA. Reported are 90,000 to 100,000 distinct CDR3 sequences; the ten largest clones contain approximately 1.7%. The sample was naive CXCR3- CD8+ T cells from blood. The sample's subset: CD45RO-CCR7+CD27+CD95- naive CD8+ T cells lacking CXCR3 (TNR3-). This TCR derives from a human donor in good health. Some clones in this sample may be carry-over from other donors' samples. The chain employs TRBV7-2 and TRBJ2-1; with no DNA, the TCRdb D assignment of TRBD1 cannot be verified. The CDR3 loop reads CASSLEGGYNEQFF.